The TCR beta chain described here comes from a study of blood T cell repertoires in COVID-19. Overall study: Sites in the United States, Italy and Spain provided acute and convalescent COVID-19 samples. In each case, the material was cDNA or gDNA derived from T cells, B-cell-depleted T cells, or PBMCs.

CDR3 size: 13 residues. Germline lookup yields CDR1 SGHNT and CDR2 YYREEE (reference sequence). V was cut by 2 bases and J by 3 bases, with 8 bases left in between. The repertoire was sequenced with immunoSEQ multiplex PCR; TCRdb's copy has only in-frame clones and lacks some. This sample has around 310,000 clones, with 88% found just once. Participants came from 20 to 25 US areas, aged about 18 to 95 years. The study assigned cohorts using participant-reported clinical history. The sequence was obtained from a man aged 30 to 45 who had recovered from COVID-19. The genes are TRBV5-4 and TRBJ2-5; D remains ambiguous. Sequencing input: PBMCs or T cells enriched from blood (not recorded which). The CDR3 loop reads CASSFGFEETQYF. DNA for the CDR3: TGTGCCAGCAGCTTCGGGTTCGAAGAGACCCAGTACTTC.